This T cell receptor beta chain originates from a study of Ad26.COV2.S vaccination and SARS-CoV-2 variants. Study-level findings and limits: Marked by substantial breadth, spike-specific CD8+ and CD4+ T cell responses were reportedly seen after vaccination. Recipients of vaccine and of placebo showed similar breadth of their non-spike TCR repertoires.

About this clone itself: Its antigen is unidentified.

This sample's treatment: roughly 20 received Ad26.COV2.S at low or high dose, single or two shots; 5 received placebo; per-sample allocation not given. It was on day 63 after the first vaccine or placebo injection that samples were taken. Donation came from an adult in Boston who was aged 18-55 years. TCRdb's copy holds only in-frame clones and misses some; the assay was immunoSEQ multiplex PCR. This sample has about 440,000 clones, with roughly 85% found just once. The sample consisted of peripheral blood, taken in a trial of Ad26.COV2.S vaccine versus placebo. The TCR comes from a person aged 18-65 years who received the Ad26.COV2.S COVID-19 vaccine or a placebo.

The CDR3 nucleotides read TGTGCCAGCAGCACCGGGCTAGCGGGGCAAGAGACCCAGTACTTC. Encoded protein: CASSTGLAGQETQYF. J is TRBJ2-5 and V is TRBV27, with 9 positions matching TRBD2. This CDR3 is 15 amino acids long. Germline lookup yields CDR1 MNHEY and CDR2 SMNVEV (reference sequence). V trimming: 6 bases; J trimming: 2 bases; junction bases outside the gene matches: 7.